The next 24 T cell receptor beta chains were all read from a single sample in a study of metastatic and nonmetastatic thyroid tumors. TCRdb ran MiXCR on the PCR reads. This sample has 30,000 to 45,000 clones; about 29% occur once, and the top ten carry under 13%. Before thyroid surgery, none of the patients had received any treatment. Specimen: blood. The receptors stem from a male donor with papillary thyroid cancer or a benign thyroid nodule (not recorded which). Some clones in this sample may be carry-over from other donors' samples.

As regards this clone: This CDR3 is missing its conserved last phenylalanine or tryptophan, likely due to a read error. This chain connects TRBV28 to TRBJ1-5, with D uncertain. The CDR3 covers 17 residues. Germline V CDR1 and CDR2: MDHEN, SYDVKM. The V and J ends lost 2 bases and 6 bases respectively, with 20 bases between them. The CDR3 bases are TGTGCCAGCAGTTTAGTCCCCCACTGGCAGATGAGTCAGCCCCAGCATTGT. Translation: CASSLVPHWQMSQPQHC.

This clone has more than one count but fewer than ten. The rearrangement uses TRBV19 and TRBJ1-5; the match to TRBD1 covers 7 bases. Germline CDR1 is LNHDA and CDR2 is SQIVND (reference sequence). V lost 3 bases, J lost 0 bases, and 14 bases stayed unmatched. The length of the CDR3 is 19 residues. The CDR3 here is CASSIRRTGTVYSNQPQHF. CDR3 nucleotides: TGTGCCAGTAGTATTCGTAGAACCGGGACAGTATATAGCAATCAGCCCCAGCATTTT.

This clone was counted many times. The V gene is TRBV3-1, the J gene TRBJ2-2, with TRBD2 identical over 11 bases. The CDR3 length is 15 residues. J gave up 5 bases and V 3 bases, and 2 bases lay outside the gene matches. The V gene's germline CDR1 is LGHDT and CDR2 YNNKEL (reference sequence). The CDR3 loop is CASSHGLAGTGELFF. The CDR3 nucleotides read TGTGCCAGCAGCCACGGACTAGCGGGTACCGGGGAGCTGTTTTTT.

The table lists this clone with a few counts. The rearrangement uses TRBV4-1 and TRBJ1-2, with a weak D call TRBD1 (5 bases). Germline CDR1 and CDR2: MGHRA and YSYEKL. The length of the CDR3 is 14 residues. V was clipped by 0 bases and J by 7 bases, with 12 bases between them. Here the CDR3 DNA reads TGCGCCAGCAGCCAAGAGGGGGGGTTAAGTGGCTACACCTTC. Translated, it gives CASSQEGGLSGYTF.

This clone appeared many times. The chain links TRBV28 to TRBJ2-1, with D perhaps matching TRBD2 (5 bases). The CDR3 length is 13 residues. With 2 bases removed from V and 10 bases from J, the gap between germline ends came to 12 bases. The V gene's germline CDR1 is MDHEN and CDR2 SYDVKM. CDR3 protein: CASSLHLAGEQFF. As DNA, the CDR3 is TGTGCCAGCAGTTTACACCTAGCAGGAGAGCAGTTCTTC.

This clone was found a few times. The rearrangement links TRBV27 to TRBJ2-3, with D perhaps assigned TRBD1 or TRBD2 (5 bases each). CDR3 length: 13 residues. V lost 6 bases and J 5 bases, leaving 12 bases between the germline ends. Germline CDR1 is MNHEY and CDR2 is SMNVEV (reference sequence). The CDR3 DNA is TGTGCCAGCAGAACAGGAGCGGTAGATACGCAGTATTTT. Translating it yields CASRTGAVDTQYF.

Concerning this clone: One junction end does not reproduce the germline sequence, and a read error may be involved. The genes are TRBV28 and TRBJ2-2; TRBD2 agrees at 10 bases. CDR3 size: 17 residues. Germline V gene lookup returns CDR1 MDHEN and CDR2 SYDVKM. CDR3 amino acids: CASTRSGRANCFGDLFF. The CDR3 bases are TGTGCCAGCACCCGGAGCGGGAGGGCCAATTGTTTCGGGGACCTGTTTTTT.

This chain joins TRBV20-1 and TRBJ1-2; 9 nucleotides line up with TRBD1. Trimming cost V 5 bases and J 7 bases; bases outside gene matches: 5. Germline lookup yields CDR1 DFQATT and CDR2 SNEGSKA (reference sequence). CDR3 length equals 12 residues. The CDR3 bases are TGCAGTGCTGTACAGGGGGCAGGTGGCTACACCTTC. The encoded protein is CSAVQGAGGYTF.

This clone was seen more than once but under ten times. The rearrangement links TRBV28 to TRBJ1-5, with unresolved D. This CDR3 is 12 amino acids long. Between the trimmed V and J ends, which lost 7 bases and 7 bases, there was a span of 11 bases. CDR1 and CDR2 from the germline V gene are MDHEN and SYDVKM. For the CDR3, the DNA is TGTGCCAGCAAAAGGGTAGAGCAGCCCCAGCATTTT. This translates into CASKRVEQPQHF.

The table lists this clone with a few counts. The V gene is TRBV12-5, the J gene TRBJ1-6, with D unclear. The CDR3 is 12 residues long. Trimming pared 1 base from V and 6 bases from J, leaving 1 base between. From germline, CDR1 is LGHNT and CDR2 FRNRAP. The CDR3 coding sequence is TGTGCTAGTGGTTTGGCTAATTCACCCCTCCACTTT. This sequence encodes CASGLANSPLHF.

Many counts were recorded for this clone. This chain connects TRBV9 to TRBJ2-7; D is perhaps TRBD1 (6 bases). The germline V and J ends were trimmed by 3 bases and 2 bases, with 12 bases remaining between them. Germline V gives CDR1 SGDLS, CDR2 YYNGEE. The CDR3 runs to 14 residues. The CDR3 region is CASSAAEGAYEQYF. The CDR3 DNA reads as TGTGCCAGCAGCGCCGCCGAGGGGGCCTACGAGCAGTACTTC.

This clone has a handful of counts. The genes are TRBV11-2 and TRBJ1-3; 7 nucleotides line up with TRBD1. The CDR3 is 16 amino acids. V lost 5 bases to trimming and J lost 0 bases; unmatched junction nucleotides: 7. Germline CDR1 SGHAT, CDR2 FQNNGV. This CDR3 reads CASSHRQGPSGNTIYF. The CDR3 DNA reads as TGTGCCAGCAGCCACAGACAGGGACCCTCTGGAAACACCATATATTTT.

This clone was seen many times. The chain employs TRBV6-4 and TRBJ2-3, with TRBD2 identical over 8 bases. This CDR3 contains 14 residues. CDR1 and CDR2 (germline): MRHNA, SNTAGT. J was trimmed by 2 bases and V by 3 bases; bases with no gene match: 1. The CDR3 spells CASSEAGATDTQYF. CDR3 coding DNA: TGTGCCAGCAGTGAAGCGGGAGCCACAGATACGCAGTATTTT.

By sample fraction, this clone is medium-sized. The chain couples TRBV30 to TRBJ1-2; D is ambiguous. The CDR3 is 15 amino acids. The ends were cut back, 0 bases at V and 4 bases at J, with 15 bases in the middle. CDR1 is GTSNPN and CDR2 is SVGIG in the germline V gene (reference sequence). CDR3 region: CAWSVNSGRSYGYTF. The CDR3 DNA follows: TGTGCCTGGAGTGTAAATTCAGGTAGGAGCTATGGCTACACCTTC.

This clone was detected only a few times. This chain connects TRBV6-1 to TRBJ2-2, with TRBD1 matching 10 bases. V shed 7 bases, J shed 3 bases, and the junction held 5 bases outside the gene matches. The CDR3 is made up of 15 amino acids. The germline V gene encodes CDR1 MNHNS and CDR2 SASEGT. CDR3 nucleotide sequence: TGTGCCAGCACTCTAGGGACAGGGGACACCGGGGAGCTGTTTTTT. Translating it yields CASTLGTGDTGELFF.

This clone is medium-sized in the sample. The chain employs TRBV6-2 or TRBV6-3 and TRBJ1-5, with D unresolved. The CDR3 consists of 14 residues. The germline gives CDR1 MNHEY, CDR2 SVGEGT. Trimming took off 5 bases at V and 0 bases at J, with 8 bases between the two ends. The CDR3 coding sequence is TGTGCCAGCAGTGACGGGTATAGCAATCAGCCCCAGCATTTT. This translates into CASSDGYSNQPQHF.

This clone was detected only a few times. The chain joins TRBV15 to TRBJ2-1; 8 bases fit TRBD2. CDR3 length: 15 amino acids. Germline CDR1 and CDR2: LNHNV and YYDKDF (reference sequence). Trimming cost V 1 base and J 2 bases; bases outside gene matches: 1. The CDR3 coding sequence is TGTGCCACCAGCAGAGGGACTAGCACCTACAATGAGCAGTTCTTC. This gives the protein CATSRGTSTYNEQFF.

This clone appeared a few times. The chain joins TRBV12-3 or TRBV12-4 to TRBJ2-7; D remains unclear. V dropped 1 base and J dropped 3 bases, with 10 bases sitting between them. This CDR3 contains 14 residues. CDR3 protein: CASSLEAAHYEQYF. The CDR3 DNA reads TGTGCCAGCAGTTTAGAGGCAGCTCACTACGAGCAGTACTTC.

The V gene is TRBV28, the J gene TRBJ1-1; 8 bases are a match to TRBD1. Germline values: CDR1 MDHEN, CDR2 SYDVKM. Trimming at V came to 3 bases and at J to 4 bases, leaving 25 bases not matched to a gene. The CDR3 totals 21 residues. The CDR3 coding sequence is TGTGCCAGCAGTTTTATTGGGATGACTAGCGGGAGACTTACAGGGGGCACTGAAGCTTTCTTT. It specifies CASSFIGMTSGRLTGGTEAFF.

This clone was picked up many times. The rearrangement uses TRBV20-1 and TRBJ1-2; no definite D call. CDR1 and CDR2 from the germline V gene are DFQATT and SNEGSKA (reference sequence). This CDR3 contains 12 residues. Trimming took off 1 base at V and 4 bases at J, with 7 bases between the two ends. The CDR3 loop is CSARVQIYGYTF. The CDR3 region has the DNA TGCAGTGCTAGAGTGCAGATCTATGGCTACACCTTC.

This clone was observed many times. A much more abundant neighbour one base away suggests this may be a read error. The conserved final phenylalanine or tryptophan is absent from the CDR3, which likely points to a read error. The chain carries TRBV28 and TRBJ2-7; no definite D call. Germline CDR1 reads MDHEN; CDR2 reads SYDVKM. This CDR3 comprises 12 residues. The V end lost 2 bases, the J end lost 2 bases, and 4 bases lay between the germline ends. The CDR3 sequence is CASSLLAYEQYL. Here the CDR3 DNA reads TGTGCCAGCAGTTTACTCGCCTACGAGCAGTACCTC.

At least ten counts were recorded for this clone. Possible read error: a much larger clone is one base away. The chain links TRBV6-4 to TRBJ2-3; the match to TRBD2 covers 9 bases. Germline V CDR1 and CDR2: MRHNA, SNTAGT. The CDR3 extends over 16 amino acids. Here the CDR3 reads CASSASSGGSTGTQYF. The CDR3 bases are TGTGCCAGCAGTGCCAGTAGCGGGGGAAGCACAGGTACGCAGTATTTT.

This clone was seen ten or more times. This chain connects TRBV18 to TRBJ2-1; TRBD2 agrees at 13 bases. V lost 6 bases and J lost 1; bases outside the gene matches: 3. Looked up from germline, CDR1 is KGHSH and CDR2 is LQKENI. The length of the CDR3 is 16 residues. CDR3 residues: CASSPGLAGSYNEQFF. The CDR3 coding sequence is TGTGCCAGCTCTCCGGGACTAGCGGGGTCCTACAATGAGCAGTTCTTC.

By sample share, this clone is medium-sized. The CDR3 loop reads CSAASGDLREQYF. The CDR3, as DNA: TGCAGTGCTGCTAGCGGGGATTTGAGAGAGCAGTACTTC. The V gene is TRBV20-1, the J gene TRBJ2-7; 9 nucleotides match TRBD2. Germline V gives CDR1 DFQATT, CDR2 SNEGSKA (reference sequence). This CDR3 comprises 13 residues. Unmatched junction bases numbered 9, after V lost 5 bases and J lost 7 bases.